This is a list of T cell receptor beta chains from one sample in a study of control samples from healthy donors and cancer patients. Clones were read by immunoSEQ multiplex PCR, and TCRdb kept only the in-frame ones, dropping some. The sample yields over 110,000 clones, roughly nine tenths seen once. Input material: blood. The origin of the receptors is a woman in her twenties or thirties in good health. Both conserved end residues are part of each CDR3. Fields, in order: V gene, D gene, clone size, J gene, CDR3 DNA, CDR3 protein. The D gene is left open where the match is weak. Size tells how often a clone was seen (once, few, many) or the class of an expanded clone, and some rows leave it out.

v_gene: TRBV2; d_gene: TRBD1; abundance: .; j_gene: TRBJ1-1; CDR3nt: TGTGCCAGCATTAGGACAGGGACGAACACTGAAGCTTTCTTT; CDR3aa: CASIRTGTNTEAFF
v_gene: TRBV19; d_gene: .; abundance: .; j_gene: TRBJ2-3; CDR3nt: TGTGCCAGTAGTGGCGCCTTGGCGGAGAGCACAGATACGCAGTATTTT; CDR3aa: CASSGALAESTDTQYF
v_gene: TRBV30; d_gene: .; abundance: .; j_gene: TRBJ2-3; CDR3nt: TGTGCCTGGAGTCTCCAGATGAGCACTAGCACAGATACGCAGTATTTT; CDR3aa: CAWSLQMSTSTDTQYF
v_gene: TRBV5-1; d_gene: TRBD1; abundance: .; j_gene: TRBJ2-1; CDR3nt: TGCGCCAGCAGTCTGACCCGGACAGGTCAGGGTGAGCAGTTCTTC; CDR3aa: CASSLTRTGQGEQFF
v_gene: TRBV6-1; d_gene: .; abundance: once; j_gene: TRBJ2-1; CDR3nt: TGTGCCAGCAGTGAGAGGAGACCCAATAATGAGCAGTTCTTC; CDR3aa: CASSERRPNNEQFF
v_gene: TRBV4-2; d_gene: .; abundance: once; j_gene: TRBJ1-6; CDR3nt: TGTGCCAGCAGCCAAGACGGGGGGGCATATAATTCACCCCTCCACTTT; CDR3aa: CASSQDGGAYNSPLHF
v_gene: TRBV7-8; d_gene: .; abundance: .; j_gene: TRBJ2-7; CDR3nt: TGTGCCAGCAGCTTTCAATACAGCTCCTACGAGCAGTACTTC; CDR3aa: CASSFQYSSYEQYF
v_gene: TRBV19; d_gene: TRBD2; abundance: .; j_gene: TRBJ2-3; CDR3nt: TGTGCCAGTAGTACATATAGACTAGCGGGAGTATCAGATACGCAGTATTTT; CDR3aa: CASSTYRLAGVSDTQYF
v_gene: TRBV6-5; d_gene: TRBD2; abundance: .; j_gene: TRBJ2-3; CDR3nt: TGTGCCAGCAGCACTAGCGGGGAGAGCACAGATACGCAGTATTTT; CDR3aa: CASSTSGESTDTQYF
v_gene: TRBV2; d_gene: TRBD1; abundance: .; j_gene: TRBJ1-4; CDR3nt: TGTGCCAGCAGTGGACTACGACAGGGGAACGAAAAACTGTTTTTT; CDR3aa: CASSGLRQGNEKLFF
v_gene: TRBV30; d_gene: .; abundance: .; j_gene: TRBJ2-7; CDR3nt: TGTGCCTGGAGTCTCAGGGACCGCCACTCCTACGAGCAGTACTTC; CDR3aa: CAWSLRDRHSYEQYF
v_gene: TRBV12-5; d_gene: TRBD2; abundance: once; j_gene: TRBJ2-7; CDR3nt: TGTGCTAGTGGTTTGGGGGATGCTAGCGGGTACGAGCAGTACTTC; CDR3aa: CASGLGDASGYEQYF
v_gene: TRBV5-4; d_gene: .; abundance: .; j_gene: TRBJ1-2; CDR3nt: TGTGCCAGCAGGCCAAACCCAGGGAACTATGGCTACACCTTC; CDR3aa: CASRPNPGNYGYTF
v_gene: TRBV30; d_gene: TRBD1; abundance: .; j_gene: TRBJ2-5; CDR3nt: TGTGCCTGGAGTCTACCGACAGGGGGGCTGGAGACCCAGTACTTC; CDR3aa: CAWSLPTGGLETQYF
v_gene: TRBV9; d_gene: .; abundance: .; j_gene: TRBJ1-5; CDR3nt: TGTGCCAGCAGCGTAGGTGGCAGCAATCAGCCCCAGCATTTT; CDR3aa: CASSVGGSNQPQHF
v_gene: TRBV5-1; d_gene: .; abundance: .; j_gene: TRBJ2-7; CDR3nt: TGCGCCAGCAGCTATGACTCGGAGGTTTTCTACGAGCAGTACTTC; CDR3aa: CASSYDSEVFYEQYF
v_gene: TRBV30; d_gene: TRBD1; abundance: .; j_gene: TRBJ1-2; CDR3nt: TGTGCCTGGAGTGCAAGAGCCGTGCCGCAGGGGGCAAAAGGCTACACCTTC; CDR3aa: CAWSARAVPQGAKGYTF
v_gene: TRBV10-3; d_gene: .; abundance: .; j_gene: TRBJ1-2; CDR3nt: TGTGCCATCGCGGGGGACCCAGAGAAAGGCTACACCTTC; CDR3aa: CAIAGDPEKGYTF
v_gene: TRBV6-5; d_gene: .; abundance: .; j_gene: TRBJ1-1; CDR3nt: TGTGCCAGCAGTACGACAGCGTACACTGAAGCTTTCTTT; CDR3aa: CASSTTAYTEAFF
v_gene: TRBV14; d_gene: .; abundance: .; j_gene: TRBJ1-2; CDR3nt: TGTGCCAGCAGCTCACAGGGCCACTATGGCTACACCTTC; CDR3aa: CASSSQGHYGYTF
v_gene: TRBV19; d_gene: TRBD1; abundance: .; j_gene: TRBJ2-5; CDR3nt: TGTGCCAGTAGTGAACCGAACAGGGGTGAGACCCAGTACTTC; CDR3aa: CASSEPNRGETQYF
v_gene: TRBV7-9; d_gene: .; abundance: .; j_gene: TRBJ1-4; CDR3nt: TGTGCCAGCAGCCAACAGGCAACTAATGAAAAACTGTTTTTT; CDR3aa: CASSQQATNEKLFF
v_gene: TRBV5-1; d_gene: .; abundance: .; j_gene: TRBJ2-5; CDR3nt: TGCGCCAGCAGCTTGGAAGGGATCCGACAAGAGACCCAGTACTTC; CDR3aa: CASSLEGIRQETQYF
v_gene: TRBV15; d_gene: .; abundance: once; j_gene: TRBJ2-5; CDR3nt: TGTGCCACCAGCAGAGATCTTTCATCTGGAGGCCGAACTTCGTACCAAGAGACCCAGTACTTC; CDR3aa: CATSRDLSSGGRTSYQETQYF
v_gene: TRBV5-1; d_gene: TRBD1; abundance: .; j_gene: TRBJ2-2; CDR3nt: TGCGCCAGCAGCTTGGGACAGGGGTTCGGGGAGCTGTTTTTT; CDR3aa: CASSLGQGFGELFF
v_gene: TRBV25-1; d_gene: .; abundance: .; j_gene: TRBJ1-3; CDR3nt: TGTGCCAGCAGGGGAGGGTCCGGAAACACCATATATTTT; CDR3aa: CASRGGSGNTIYF
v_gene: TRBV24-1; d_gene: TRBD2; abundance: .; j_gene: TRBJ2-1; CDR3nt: TGTGCCACCAGTGATGCGCTAGCGGGAGCAGGTAATGAGCAGTTCTTC; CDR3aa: CATSDALAGAGNEQFF
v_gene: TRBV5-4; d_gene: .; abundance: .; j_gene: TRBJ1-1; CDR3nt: TGTGCCAGCAGCTTGGCCGCGGGCAGGAACACTGAAGCTTTCTTT; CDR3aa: CASSLAAGRNTEAFF
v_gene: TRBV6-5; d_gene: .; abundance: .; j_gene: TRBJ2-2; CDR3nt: TGTGCCAGCAGTCCCGGGAGATTGAACACCGGGGAGCTGTTTTTT; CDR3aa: CASSPGRLNTGELFF
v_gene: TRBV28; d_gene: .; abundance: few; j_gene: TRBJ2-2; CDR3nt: TGTGCCAGCAGTGGGCCTAGGATGAACACCGGGGAGCTGTTTTTT; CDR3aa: CASSGPRMNTGELFF
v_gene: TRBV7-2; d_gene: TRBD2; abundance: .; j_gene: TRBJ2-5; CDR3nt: TGTGCCAGCAGCTTAGCTTCTGGGCCTAGCGGAGGGAAAGAGACCCAGTACTTC; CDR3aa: CASSLASGPSGGKETQYF
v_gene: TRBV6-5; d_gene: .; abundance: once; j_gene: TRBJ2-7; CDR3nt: TGTGCCAGTCTACAGGCTGGTCTCCGAGAGCAGTACTTC; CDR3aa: CASLQAGLREQYF
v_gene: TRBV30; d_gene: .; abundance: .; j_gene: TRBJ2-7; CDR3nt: TGTGCCTGGAGTTCAACGTCATGGCAGGGTTATACCTACGAGCAGTACTTC; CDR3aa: CAWSSTSWQGYTYEQYF
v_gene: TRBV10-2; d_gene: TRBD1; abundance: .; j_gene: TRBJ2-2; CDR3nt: TGCGCCACGACGGACAGGGGAACCGGGGAGCTGTTTTTT; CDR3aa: CATTDRGTGELFF
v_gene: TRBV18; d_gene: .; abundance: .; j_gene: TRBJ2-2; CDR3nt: TGTGCCAGCTCACCACCGAACGGGGAGCTGTTTTTT; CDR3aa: CASSPPNGELFF
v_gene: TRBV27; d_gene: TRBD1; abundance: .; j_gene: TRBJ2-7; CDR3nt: TGTGCCAGCAGTTCCCGGGACAGGACCTACGAGCAGTACTTC; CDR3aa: CASSSRDRTYEQYF
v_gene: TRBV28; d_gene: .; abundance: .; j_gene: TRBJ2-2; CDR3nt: TGTGCCAGCAGCCCCTTCCGTGTCACCGGGGAGCTGTTTTTT; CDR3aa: CASSPFRVTGELFF
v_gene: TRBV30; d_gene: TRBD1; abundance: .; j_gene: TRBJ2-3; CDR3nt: TGTGCCTGTGGGACAGGGGCGAGAAATACGCAGTATTTT; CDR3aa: CACGTGARNTQYF
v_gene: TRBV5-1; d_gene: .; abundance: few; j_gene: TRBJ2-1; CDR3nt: TGCGCCAGCAGCGCTCAGGGCCGGGATGGGTTCTTC; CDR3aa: CASSAQGRDGFF
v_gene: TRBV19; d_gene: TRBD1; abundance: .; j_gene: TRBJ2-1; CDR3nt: TGTGCCAGCAAATCAGGGGGCAGGCAGTTCTTC; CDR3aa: CASKSGGRQFF
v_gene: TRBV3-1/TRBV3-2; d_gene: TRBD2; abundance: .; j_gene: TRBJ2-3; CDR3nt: TGTGCCAGCAGCCCGGGGACTAGCGGTTCGGGGGATACGCAGTATTTT; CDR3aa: CASSPGTSGSGDTQYF
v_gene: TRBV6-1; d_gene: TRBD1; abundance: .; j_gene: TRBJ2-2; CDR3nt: TGTGCCAGCAGTGAAGGGACAGGGAACACCGGGGAGCTGTTTTTT; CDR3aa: CASSEGTGNTGELFF
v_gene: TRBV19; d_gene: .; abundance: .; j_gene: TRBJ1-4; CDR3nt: TGTGCCAGTAGTATCTCGGGGAAGGGAGCTAATGAAAAACTGTTTTTT; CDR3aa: CASSISGKGANEKLFF
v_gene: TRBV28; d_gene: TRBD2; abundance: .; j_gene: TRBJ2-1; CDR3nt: TGTGCCAGCAGGGAAGGACTAGCGGTATACAATGAGCAGTTCTTC; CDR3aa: CASREGLAVYNEQFF
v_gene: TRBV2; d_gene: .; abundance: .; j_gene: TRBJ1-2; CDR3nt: TGTGCCAGCAGTGCACAGAACTATGGCTACACCTTC; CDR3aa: CASSAQNYGYTF
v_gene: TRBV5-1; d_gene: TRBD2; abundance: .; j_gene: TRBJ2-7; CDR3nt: TGCGCCAGCAGCTTGGTAGCGGGAGGCTCCTACGAGCAGTACTTC; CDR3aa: CASSLVAGGSYEQYF
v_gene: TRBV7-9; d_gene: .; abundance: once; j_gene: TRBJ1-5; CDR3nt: TGTGCCAGCAGCTTAGCAGTCGGAGGGGAGAGCAATCAGCCCCAGCATTTT; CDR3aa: CASSLAVGGESNQPQHF
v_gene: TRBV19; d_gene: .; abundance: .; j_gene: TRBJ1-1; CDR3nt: TGTGCCAGTAGTTCCAGGGTGGCGAGCACTGAAGCTTTCTTT; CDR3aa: CASSSRVASTEAFF
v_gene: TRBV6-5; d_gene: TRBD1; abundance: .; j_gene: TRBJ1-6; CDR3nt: TGTGCCGTCGTGGACAGGGGGAGGTCACCCCTCCACTTT; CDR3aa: CAVVDRGRSPLHF
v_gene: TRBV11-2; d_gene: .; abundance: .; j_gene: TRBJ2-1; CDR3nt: TGTGCCAGCAGCTTATCCGGGAGATACAATGAGCAGTTCTTC; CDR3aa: CASSLSGRYNEQFF
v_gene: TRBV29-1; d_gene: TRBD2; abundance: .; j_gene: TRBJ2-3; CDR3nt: TGCAGCGCCATGGGGGGAGGGGCAGATACGCAGTATTTT; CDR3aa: CSAMGGGADTQYF
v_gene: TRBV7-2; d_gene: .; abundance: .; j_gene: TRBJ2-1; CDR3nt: TGTGCCAGCAGCTTAGGAGGGGGCTACAATGAGCAGTTCTTC; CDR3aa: CASSLGGGYNEQFF
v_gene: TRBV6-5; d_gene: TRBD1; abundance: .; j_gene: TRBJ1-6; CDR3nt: TGTGCCAGCAAAACAGACAGGGGCTATAATTCACCCCTCCACTTT; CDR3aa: CASKTDRGYNSPLHF